The 7 T cell receptor beta chains listed next were all sequenced from one sample in a study of CD8 T cells in ankylosing spondylitis. Whole-study results and caveats: One TCR beta motif, made up of eight highly homologous variants, appeared characteristic of ankylosing spondylitis blood.

From the 5' RACE reads, TCRdb called clonotypes with MiXCR, one entry per CDR3 protein. This table has some 220,000 distinct CDR3 sequences, approximately 7.3% appearing once. Their antigens remain unidentified. The sequenced sample was blood, either unsorted or a sorted T cell fraction (not recorded which). Receptors originate from a male donor with ankylosing spondylitis.

This clonotype was seen only a few times. This chain uses TRBV20-1 with TRBJ1-5; TRBD1 agrees at 7 bases. The junction had 5 bases not matched to a gene; V was cut back by 5 bases and J by 1 base. This CDR3 comprises 14 residues. CDR1 is DFQATT and CDR2 is SNEGSKA in the germline V gene (reference sequence). CDR3 sequence reads: CSADREISNQPQHF. The CDR3 bases are TGCAGTGCTGACAGGGAGATAAGCAATCAGCCCCAGCATTTT.

Of note for this clonotype: This may be a read error, as it is one base from a much larger clone. The chain has TRBV7-9 and TRBJ2-3, with TRBD1 identical over 7 bases. Germline assignment: CDR1 SEHNR and CDR2 FQNEAQ (reference sequence). The CDR3 consists of 15 residues. Germline trimming cut 8 bases from V and 6 bases from J; bases unmatched to any gene: 14. CDR3: CASGSAGGSADTQYF. The CDR3, as DNA: TGTGCCAGCGGATCTGCAGGGGGTTCCGCGGATACGCAGTATTTT. The entire variable domain, with the rest obtained from reference TRBV7-9 and TRBJ2-3, is as follows: DTGVSQNPRHKITKRGQNVTFRCDPISEHNRLYWYRQTLGQGPEFLTYFQNEAQLEKSRLLSDRFSAERPKGSFSTLEIQRTEQGDSAMYLCASGSAGGSADTQYFGPGTRLTVL.

Ten or more counts support this clonotype. The V and J genes are TRBV6-2 or TRBV6-3 and TRBJ2-4, with D possibly matching TRBD2 (5 bases). V lost 0 bases to trimming and J lost 7 bases, with 13 bases between them. The CDR3 runs to 15 residues. The germline CDR1 and CDR2 sequences are MNHEY and SVGEGT. The CDR3 spells CASSYSILTGNIQYF. CDR3 nucleotides: TGTGCCAGCAGTTACTCGATTTTAACGGGGAACATTCAGTACTTC.

There are many counts of this clonotype. The chain links TRBV9 to TRBJ1-3; the D is unclear. Trimming took 4 bases from V and 0 from J, leaving 11 bases between them. CDR3 length equals 15 residues. Germline CDR1 SGDLS, CDR2 YYNGEE. Here the CDR3 reads CASSLRASSGNTIYF. DNA of the CDR3: TGTGCCAGCAGCCTTCGGGCCAGCTCTGGAAACACCATATATTTT.

This clonotype was recorded at least ten times. This chain links TRBV10-3 with TRBJ2-5; 8 bases match TRBD1. There are 13 residues in the CDR3. Per germline, CDR1 ENHRY and CDR2 SYGVKD. Unmatched junction bases numbered 1, after V lost 3 bases and J lost 4 bases. The CDR3 coding sequence is TGTGCCATCAGTGAAACAGGGGGAGAGACCCAGTACTTC. The encoded protein is CAISETGGETQYF.

The chain uses TRBV13 and TRBJ1-4; D call uncertain. Germline CDR1 reads PRHDT; CDR2 reads FYEKMQ (reference sequence). The CDR3 sequence is 14 residues long. V lost 4 bases and J 0 bases, leaving 6 bases between the germline ends. The CDR3 loop is CASSSYATNEKLFF. The CDR3 region has the DNA TGTGCCAGCAGCTCGTATGCAACTAATGAAAAACTGTTTTTT.

This clonotype was seen ten or more times. The chain links TRBV29-1 to TRBJ2-7; possibly TRBD2 for D (5 bases). The germline V and J ends were trimmed by 6 bases and 4 bases, with 13 bases remaining between them. The CDR3 spans 12 residues. The germline V gene encodes CDR1 SQVTM and CDR2 ANQGSEA. The DNA of the CDR3 is TGCAGCGTGCGGGCCTCCCGGTACGAGCAGTACTTC. Its translation: CSVRASRYEQYF.